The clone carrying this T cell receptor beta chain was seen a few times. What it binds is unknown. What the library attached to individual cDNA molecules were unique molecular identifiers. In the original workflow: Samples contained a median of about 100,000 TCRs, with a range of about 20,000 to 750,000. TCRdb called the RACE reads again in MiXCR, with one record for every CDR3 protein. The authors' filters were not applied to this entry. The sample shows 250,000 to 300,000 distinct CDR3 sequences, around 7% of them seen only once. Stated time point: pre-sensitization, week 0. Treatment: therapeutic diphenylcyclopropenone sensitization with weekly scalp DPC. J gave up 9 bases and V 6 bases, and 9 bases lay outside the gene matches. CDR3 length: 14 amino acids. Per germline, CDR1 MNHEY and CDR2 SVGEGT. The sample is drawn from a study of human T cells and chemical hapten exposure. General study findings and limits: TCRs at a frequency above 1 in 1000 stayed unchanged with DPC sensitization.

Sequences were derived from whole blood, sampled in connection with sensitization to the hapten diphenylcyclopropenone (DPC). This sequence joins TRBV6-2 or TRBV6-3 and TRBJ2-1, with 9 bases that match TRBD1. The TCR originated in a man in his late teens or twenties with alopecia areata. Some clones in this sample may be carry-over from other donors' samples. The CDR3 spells CASSLQGAWGEQFF. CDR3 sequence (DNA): TGTGCCAGCAGCCTACAGGGGGCATGGGGTGAGCAGTTCTTC.